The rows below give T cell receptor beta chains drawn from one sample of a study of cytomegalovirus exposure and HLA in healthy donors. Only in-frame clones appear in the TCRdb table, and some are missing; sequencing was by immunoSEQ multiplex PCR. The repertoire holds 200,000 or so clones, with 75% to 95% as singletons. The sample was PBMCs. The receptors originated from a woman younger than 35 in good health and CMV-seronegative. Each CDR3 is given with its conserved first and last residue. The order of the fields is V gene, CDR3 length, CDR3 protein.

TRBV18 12 CASSPPGYEQYF
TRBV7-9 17 CASSSGPSLLRYYEQYF
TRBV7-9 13 CASGAGRLNEQYF
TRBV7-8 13 CASTSVGGLEAFF
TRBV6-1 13 CASRLDGYTEAFF
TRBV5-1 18 CASSFNSRTGGGYNEQFF
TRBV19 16 CASSTTDRGYVETQYF
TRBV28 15 CASSFETGVLREQYF
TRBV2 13 CASNEQGNQPQHF
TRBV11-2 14 CASSSGGQAEGYTF
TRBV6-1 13 CASSVDRSYEQYF
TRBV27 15 CASSPRLAVSYEQYF
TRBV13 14 CASRLTGPGGGYTF
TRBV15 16 CATSRGLAGGTDTQYF
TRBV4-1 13 CASSQSNTGELFF
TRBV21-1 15 CAIQTGTDSNQPQHF
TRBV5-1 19 CASSLEGTGDPMSSYEQYF
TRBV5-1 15 CASSLLAGVGREQFF
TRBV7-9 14 CASSLTRGDTEAFF
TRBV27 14 CASSEASGDNTQYF
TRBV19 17 CASGGTGPSGHNEKLFF
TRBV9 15 CASSGRVGQDYEQYF
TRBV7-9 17 CASSALRSGGPGNTIYF
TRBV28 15 CASSLGQGGNQPQHF
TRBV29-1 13 CSVDSGGPGGYTF
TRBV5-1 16 CASSLDGTALTDTQYF
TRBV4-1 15 CASSQDVQANEKLFF
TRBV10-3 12 CAISEGLAGEVF
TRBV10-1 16 CASSDPSGSGYNEQFF
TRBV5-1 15 CASSLVAGGSGEQYF
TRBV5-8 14 CASSTGTRAYEQYF
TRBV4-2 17 CASSQAPQGGYYNEQFF
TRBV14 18 CASSQAPGTDHLSYEQYF
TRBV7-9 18 CASSTYTKTAQENQPQHF
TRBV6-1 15 CASSDLTLTTYEQYF
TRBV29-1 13 CSVEDGQKYEQYF
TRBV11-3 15 CASSGGGGRTDTQYF
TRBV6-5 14 CASSYSPSGNTIYF
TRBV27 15 CASSPAAGVAETQYF
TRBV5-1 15 CASSLDRVSGNTIYF
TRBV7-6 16 CASSSRTSGRALGQYF
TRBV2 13 CASSPDRVTEAFF
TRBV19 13 CASSRDRDQPQHF
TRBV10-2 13 CASIEKTGNTIYF
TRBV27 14 CASSLSGGSYGYTF
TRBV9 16 CASSPRGQGATAEAFF
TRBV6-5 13 CASSYGTAVEAFF
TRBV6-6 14 CASRELADSNEQFF
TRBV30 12 CALYSSGNTIYF
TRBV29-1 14 CSVEILSGANVLTF
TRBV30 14 CAWRARGTNTEAFF
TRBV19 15 CASSIVPGGMGEAFF
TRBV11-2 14 CASNRDRDTGELFF
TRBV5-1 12 CASSFSSYEQYF
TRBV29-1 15 CSVVPPGQVFHEQYF
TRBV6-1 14 CASSRSRGNYGYTF
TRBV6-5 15 CASSYSFQGSYEQYF
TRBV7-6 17 CASSYTPQGNSGNTIYF
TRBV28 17 CASSLESGLAGVNEQFF
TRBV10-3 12 CASGEGSYEQYF